This TCR beta chain was sequenced for a study of cytomegalovirus exposure and HLA in healthy donors. On the study more broadly: Later analysis reported that the 120 or so validation repertoires shared the platform of the 600 to 750 first-cohort repertoires.

Only in-frame clones appear in the TCRdb table, and some are missing; sequencing was by immunoSEQ multiplex PCR. The sample has 90,000 to 130,000 clones, around 87% seen once. The CDR3 loop spans 16 amino acids. J was trimmed by 4 bases and V by 5 bases; bases with no gene match: 8. Germline V gene sequence: CDR1 SNHLY, CDR2 FYNNEI. General study findings and limits: The study flagged about 150 TCR beta chains as cytomegalovirus-associated. TCR clusters originating in the first cohort tended to co-occur in the roughly 120 validation repertoires, according to a later analysis.

On this clone itself: What it recognizes is unknown.

The source is a woman younger than 45 in good health and CMV-seropositive. The chain joins TRBV2 to TRBJ2-5, with 12 bases aligning to TRBD2. Input material: PBMCs. In nucleotides, the CDR3 is TGTGCCAGCAGTCGAAGGACTAGCGGGAATATAGAGACCCAGTACTTC. It encodes CASSRRTSGNIETQYF.